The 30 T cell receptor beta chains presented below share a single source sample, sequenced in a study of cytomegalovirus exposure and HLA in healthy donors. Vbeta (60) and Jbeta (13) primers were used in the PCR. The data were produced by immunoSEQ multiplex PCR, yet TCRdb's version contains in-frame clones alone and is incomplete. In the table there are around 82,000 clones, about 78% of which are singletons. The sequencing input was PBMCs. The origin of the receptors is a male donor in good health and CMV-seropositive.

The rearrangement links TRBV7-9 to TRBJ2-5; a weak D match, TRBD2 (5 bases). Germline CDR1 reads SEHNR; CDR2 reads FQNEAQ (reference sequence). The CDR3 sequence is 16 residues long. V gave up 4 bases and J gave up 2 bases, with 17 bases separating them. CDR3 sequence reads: CASSSISLVEQETQYF. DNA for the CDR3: TGTGCCAGCAGCTCCATCTCACTAGTTGAACAAGAGACCCAGTACTTC.

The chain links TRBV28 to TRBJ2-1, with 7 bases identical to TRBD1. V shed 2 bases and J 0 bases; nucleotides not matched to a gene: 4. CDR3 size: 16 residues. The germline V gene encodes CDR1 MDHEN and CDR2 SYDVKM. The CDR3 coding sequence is TGTGCCAGCAGTTTAAGGGGGCCCTCCTCCTACAATGAGCAGTTCTTC. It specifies CASSLRGPSSYNEQFF.

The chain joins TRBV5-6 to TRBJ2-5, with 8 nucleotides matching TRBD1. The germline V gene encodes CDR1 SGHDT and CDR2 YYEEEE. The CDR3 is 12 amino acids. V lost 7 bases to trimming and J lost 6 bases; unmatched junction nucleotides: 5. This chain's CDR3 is CASRTGTKTQYF. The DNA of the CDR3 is TGTGCCAGCCGGACAGGGACGAAGACCCAGTACTTC.

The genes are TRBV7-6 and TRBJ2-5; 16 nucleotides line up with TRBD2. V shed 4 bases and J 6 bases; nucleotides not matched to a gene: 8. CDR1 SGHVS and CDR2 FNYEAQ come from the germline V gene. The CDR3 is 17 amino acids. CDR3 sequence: CASSSGLAGGPGKTQYF. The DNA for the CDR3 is TGTGCCAGCAGCTCGGGACTAGCGGGGGGGCCTGGTAAGACCCAGTACTTC. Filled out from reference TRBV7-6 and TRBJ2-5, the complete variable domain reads GAGVSQSPRYKVTKRGQDVALRCDPISGHVSLYWYRQALGQGPEFLTYFNYEAQQDKSGLPNDRFSAERPEGSISTLTIQRTEQRDSAMYRCASSSGLAGGPGKTQYFGPGTRLLVL.

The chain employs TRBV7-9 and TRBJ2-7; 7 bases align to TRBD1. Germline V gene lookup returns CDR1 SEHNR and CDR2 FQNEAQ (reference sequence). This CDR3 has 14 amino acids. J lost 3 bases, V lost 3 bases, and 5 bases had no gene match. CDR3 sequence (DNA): TGTGCCAGCAGCTTTGAGGGACAGATCTACGAGCAGTACTTC. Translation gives CASSFEGQIYEQYF.

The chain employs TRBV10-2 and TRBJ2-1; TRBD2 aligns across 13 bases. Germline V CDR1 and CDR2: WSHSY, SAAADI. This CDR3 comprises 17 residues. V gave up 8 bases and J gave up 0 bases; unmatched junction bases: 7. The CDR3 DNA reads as TGCGCCAGCCGGAGGACTAGCGGGAGACGCTCCTACAATGAGCAGTTCTTC. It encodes CASRRTSGRRSYNEQFF.

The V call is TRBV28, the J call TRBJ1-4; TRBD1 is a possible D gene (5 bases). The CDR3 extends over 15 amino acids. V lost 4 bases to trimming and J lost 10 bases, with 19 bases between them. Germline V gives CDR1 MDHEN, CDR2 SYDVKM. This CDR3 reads CASSSRGEPRGKLFF. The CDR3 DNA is TGTGCCAGCAGTTCCCGGGGGGAACCTAGAGGAAAACTGTTTTTT.

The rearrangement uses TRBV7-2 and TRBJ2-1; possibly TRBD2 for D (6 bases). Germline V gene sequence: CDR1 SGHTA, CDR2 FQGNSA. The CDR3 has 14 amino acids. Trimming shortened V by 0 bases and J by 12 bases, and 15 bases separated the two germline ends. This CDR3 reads CASSLARLESLQFF. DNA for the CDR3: TGTGCCAGCAGCTTAGCCAGACTAGAGTCCTTGCAGTTCTTC. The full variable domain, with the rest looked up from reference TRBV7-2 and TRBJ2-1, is GAGVSQSPSNKVTEKGKDVELRCDPISGHTALYWYRQSLGQGLEFLIYFQGNSAPDKSGLPSDRFSAERTGGSVSTLTIQRTQQEDSAVYLCASSLARLESLQFFGPGTRLTVL.

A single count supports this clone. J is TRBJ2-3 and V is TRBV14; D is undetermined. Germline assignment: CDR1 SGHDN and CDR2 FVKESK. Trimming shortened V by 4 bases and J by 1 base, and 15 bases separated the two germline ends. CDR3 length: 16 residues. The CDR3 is CASSPRVPMGTDTQYF. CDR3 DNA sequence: TGTGCCAGCAGCCCCCGGGTCCCCATGGGCACAGATACGCAGTATTTT.

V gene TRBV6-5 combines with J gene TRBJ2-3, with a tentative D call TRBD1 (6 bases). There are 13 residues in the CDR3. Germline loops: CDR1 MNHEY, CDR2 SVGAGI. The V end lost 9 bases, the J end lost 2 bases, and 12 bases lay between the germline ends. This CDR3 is CASARGYTDTQYF. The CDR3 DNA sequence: TGTGCCAGTGCCAGGGGTTACACAGATACGCAGTATTTT.

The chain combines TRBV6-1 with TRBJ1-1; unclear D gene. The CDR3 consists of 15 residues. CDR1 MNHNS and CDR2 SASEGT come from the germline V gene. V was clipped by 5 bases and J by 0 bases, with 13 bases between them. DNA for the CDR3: TGTGCCAGCAGTAACACCTTTTTCATGAACACTGAAGCTTTCTTT. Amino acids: CASSNTFFMNTEAFF.

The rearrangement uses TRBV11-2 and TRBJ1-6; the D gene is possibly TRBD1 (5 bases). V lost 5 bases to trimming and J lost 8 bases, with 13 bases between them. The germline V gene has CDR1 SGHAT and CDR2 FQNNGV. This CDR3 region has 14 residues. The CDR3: CASSLQGWDSPLHF. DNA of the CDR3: TGTGCCAGCAGCCTTCAGGGATGGGATTCACCCCTCCACTTT.

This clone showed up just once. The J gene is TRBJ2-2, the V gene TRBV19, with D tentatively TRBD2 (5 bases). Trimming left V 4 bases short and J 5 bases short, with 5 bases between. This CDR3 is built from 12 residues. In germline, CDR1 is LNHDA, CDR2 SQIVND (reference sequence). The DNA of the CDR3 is TGTGCCAGTAGTAGCGGGACCGGGGAGCTGTTTTTT. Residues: CASSSGTGELFF.

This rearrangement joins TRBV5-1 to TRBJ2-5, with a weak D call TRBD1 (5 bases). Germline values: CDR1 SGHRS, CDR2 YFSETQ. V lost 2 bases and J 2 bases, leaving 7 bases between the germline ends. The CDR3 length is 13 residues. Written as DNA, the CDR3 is TGCGCCAGCAGCTTCAGGGTTCAAGAGACCCAGTACTTC. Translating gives CASSFRVQETQYF.

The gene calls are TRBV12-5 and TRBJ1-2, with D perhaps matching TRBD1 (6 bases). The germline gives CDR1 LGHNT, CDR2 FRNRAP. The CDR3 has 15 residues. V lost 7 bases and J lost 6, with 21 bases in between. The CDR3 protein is CASALSGRGFDGYTF. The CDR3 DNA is TGTGCTAGTGCCCTATCGGGCAGGGGATTCGATGGCTACACCTTC.

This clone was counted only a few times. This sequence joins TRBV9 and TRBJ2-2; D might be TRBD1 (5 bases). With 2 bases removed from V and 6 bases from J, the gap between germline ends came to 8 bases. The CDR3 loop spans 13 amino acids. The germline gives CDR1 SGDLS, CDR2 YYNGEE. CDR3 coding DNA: TGTGCCAGCAGCGTGGGGCTGTCCGGGGAGCTGTTTTTT. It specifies CASSVGLSGELFF. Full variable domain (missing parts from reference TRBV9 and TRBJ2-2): DSGVTQTPKHLITATGQRVTLRCSPRSGDLSVYWYQQSLDQGLQFLIQYYNGEERAKGNILERFSAQQFPDLHSELNLSSLELGDSALYFCASSVGLSGELFFGEGSRLTVL.

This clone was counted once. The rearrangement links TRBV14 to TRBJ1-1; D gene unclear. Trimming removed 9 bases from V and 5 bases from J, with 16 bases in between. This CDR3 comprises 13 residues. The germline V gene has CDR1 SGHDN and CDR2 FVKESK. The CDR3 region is CASGTTWRTEAFF. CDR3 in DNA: TGTGCCAGTGGAACGACTTGGCGAACTGAAGCTTTCTTT.

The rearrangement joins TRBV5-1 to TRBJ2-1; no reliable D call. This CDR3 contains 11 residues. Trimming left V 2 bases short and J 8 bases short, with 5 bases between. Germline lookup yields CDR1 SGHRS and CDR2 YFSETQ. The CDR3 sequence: CASSFSDEQFF. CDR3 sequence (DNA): TGCGCCAGCAGCTTTTCCGATGAGCAGTTCTTC.

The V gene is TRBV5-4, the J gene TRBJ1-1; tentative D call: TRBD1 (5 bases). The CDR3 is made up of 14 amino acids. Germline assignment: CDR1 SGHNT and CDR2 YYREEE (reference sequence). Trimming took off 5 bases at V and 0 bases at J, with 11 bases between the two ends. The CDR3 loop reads CASSYGGLNTEAFF. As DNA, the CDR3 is TGTGCCAGCAGTTACGGGGGACTGAACACTGAAGCTTTCTTT.

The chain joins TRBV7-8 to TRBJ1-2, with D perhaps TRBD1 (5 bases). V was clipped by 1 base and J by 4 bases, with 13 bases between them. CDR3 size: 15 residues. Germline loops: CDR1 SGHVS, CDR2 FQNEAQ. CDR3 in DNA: TGTGCCAGCAGCTTAGATGCGGGGGGACCCTATGGCTACACCTTC. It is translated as CASSLDAGGPYGYTF.

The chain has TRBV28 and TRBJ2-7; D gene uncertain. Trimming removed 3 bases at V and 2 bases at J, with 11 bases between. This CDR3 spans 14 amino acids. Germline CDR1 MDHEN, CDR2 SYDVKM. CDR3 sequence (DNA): TGTGCCAGCAGTTTTATCATGGGCACCTACGAGCAGTACTTC. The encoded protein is CASSFIMGTYEQYF.

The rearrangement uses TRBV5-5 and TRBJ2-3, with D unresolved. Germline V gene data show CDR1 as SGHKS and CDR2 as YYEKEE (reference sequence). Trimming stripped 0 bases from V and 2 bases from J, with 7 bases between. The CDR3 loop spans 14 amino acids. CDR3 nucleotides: TGTGCCAGCAGCTTGGGAGAATTCACAGATACGCAGTATTTT. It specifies CASSLGEFTDTQYF. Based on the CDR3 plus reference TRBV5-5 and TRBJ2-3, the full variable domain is DAGVTQSPTHLIKTRGQQVTLRCSPISGHKSVSWYQQVLGQGPQFIFQYYEKEERGRGNFPDRFSARQFPNYSSELNVNALLLGDSALYLCASSLGEFTDTQYFGPGTRLTVL.

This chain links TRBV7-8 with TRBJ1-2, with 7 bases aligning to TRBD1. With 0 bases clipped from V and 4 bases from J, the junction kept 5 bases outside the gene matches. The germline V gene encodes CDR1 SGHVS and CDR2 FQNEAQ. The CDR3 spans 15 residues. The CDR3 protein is CASSLATGTAYGYTF. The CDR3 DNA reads TGTGCCAGCAGCTTAGCGACCGGGACAGCCTATGGCTACACCTTC.

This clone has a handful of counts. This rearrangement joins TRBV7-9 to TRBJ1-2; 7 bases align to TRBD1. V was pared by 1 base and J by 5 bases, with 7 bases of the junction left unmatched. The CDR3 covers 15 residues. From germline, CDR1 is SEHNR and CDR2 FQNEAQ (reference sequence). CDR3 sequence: CASSLDQGDWYGYTF. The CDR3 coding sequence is TGTGCCAGCAGCTTAGACCAGGGGGACTGGTATGGCTACACCTTC.

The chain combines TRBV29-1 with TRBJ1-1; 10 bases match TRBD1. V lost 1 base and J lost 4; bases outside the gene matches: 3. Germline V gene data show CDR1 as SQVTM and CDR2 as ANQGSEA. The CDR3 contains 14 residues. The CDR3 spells CSVEGRDRGTEAFF. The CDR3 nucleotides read TGCAGCGTTGAAGGCCGGGACAGGGGCACTGAAGCTTTCTTT.

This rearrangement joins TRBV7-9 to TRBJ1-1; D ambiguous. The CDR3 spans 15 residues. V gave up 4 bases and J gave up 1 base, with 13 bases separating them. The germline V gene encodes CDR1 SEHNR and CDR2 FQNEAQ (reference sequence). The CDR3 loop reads CASSSPGGRNTEAFF. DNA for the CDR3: TGTGCCAGCAGCTCGCCGGGAGGCAGGAACACTGAAGCTTTCTTT.

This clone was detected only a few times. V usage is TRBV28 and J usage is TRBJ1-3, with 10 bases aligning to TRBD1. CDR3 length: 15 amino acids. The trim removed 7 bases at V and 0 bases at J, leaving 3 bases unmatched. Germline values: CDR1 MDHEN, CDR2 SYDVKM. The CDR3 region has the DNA TGTGCCAGCATCCGGACAGGGGGCTCTGGAAACACCATATATTTT. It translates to CASIRTGGSGNTIYF.

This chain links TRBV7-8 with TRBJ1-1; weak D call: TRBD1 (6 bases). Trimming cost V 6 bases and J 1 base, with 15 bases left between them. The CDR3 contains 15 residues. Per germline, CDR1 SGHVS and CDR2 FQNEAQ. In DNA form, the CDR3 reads TGTGCCAGCAGGCAAGGGAGGGGGAGGAACACTGAAGCTTTCTTT. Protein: CASRQGRGRNTEAFF.

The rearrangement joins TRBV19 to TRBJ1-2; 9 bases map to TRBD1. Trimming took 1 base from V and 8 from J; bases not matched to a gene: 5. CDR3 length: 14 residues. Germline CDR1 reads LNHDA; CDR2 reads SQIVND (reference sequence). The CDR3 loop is CASSIAQGAGGYTF. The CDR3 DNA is TGTGCCAGTAGTATAGCACAGGGGGCCGGAGGCTACACCTTC.

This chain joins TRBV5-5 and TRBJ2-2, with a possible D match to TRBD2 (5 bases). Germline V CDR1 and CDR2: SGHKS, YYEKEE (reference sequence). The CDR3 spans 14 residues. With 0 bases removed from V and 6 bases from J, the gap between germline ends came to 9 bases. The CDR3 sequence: CASSLVRAAGELFF. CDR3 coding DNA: TGTGCCAGCAGCTTGGTGCGGGCCGCCGGGGAGCTGTTTTTT.